This passage covers 10 T cell receptor beta chains from one sample sequenced in a study of cytomegalovirus exposure and HLA in healthy donors. TCRdb keeps only in-frame clones here, not all; method: immunoSEQ multiplex PCR. The sample includes fewer than 150,000 clones, almost 90% of them seen just once. The sequencing sample was made of PBMCs. The receptors shown here come from a man younger than 45 in good health and CMV-seronegative.

The chain joins TRBV2 to TRBJ2-2; D unclear. The CDR3 extends over 13 amino acids. CDR1 is SNHLY, CDR2 FYNNEI, per germline. The V gene lost 1 base and the J gene lost 4 bases, with 4 bases spanning the gap. CDR3 bases: TGTGCCAGCAGTGAAGTTATCACCGGGGAGCTGTTTTTT. It translates to CASSEVITGELFF.

The CDR3 bases are TGCGCCAGCAGGGCGGGAACTACAGATACGCAGTATTTT. Translated, it gives CASRAGTTDTQYF. The chain couples TRBV5-1 to TRBJ2-3, with a possible D match to TRBD2 (6 bases). The V and J ends lost 5 bases and 3 bases respectively, with 10 bases between them. This CDR3 region has 13 residues. The germline V gene has CDR1 SGHRS and CDR2 YFSETQ.

The chain combines TRBV7-8 with TRBJ2-1; a possible D gene is TRBD2 (5 bases). Germline V lookup: CDR1 SGHVS, CDR2 FQNEAQ. Trimming left V 5 bases short and J 9 bases short, with 14 bases between. The CDR3 sequence is 13 residues long. The CDR3 sequence is CASSGLGESEQFF. The CDR3 DNA is TGTGCCAGCAGCGGCCTCGGGGAGAGTGAGCAGTTCTTC.

The chain has TRBV4-1 and TRBJ1-1, with TRBD1 as a possible D gene (6 bases). Per germline, CDR1 MGHRA and CDR2 YSYEKL. The CDR3 sequence is 15 residues long. V was shortened by 5 bases and J by 11 bases, with 24 bases between the two germline ends. The CDR3 coding sequence is TGCGCCAGCAGCGAACCTACAGGGCCCACGAAGGGTGCTTTCTTT. As protein: CASSEPTGPTKGAFF.

The V call is TRBV4-3, the J call TRBJ2-3; 16 nucleotides agree with TRBD2. V shed 2 bases, J shed 1 base, and the junction held 12 bases outside the gene matches. Germline values: CDR1 LGHNA, CDR2 YSLEER. This CDR3 region has 21 residues. CDR3 nucleotide sequence: TGCGCCAGCAGCCAACAATCCGGGACTAGCGGGAGGGCCCGGCGCACAGATACGCAGTATTTT. Protein product: CASSQQSGTSGRARRTDTQYF.

J is TRBJ2-3 and V is TRBV6-4; 9 bases are shared with TRBD2. The CDR3 is made up of 15 amino acids. V shed 4 bases and J 6 bases; nucleotides not matched to a gene: 8. Germline V CDR1 and CDR2: MRHNA, SNTAGT. CDR3 sequence reads: CASSAAGGAGDTQYF. CDR3 in DNA: TGTGCCAGCAGTGCCGCGGGGGGGGCCGGGGATACGCAGTATTTT.

The rearrangement uses TRBV30 and TRBJ1-1; no clear D gene. Germline V lookup: CDR1 GTSNPN, CDR2 SVGIG (reference sequence). Trimming cost V 0 bases and J 5 bases, with 7 bases left between them. The CDR3 totals 12 residues. This chain's CDR3 is CAWSVSQTEAFF. The CDR3 bases are TGTGCCTGGAGTGTGTCACAGACTGAAGCTTTCTTT.

V usage is TRBV5-1 and J usage is TRBJ2-3, with 10 bases aligning to TRBD2. The V segment lost 5 bases and the J segment 6 bases; nucleotides outside the gene matches: 15. There are 17 residues in the CDR3. Germline-derived CDR1 and CDR2 are SGHRS and YFSETQ. CDR3 nucleotides: TGCGCCAGCAGAGTCCTACAGGGTTTAGCGGGAGGCGATACGCAGTATTTT. It codes for CASRVLQGLAGGDTQYF. The full variable domain, rest sourced from reference TRBV5-1 and TRBJ2-3, is KAGVTQTPRYLIKTRGQQVTLSCSPISGHRSVSWYQQTPGQGLQFLFEYFSETQRNKGNFPGRFSGRQFSNSRSEMNVSTLELGDSALYLCASRVLQGLAGGDTQYFGPGTRLTVL.

This clone has more than one count but fewer than ten. CDR3 nucleotides: TGTGCCAGTTCCCAGGGGCCAGCTAACTATGGCTACACCTTC. Translation: CASSQGPANYGYTF. The chain employs TRBV19 and TRBJ1-2; D is possibly TRBD1 (6 bases). This CDR3 comprises 14 residues. The V end lost 8 bases, the J end lost 0 bases, and 13 bases lay between the germline ends. Germline CDR1 LNHDA, CDR2 SQIVND (reference sequence).

This sequence joins TRBV6-5 and TRBJ1-1, with TRBD1 as a possible D gene (6 bases). The CDR3 extends over 11 amino acids. Trimming cost V 5 bases and J 11 bases, with 12 bases left between them. Germline V lookup: CDR1 MNHEY, CDR2 SVGAGI. CDR3 bases: TGTGCCAGCAGTGGGGGGAGGGGGGCTTTCTTT. This gives the protein CASSGGRGAFF.